This T cell receptor (beta chain) was sequenced during a study of T cells in Graves' hyperthyroidism and ophthalmopathy. RNA transcripts provided the source from which TCR beta CDR3 regions were amplified. The TCR CDR3 was amplified in a first-round RT-PCR using the HTBI primer set. Each CDR3 protein gets one entry after TCRdb re-called the multiplex PCR reads with MiXCR. The sample lists some 740,000 distinct CDR3 sequences; approximately 14% were seen once. Germline CDR1 is MDHEN and CDR2 is SYDVKM. Trimming removed 3 bases at V and 5 bases at J, with 8 bases between. The CDR3 contains 13 residues. The sample consisted of blood. The chain employs TRBV28 and TRBJ2-1, with D unclear. This receptor was obtained from a young woman with Graves' hyperthyroidism. CDR3 sequence: CASSFVGHNEQFF. The CDR3 bases are TGTGCCAGCAGTTTCGTCGGGCACAATGAGCAGTTCTTC.